Each of the 2 T cell receptor beta chains below was sequenced from the same sample in a study of blood T cell repertoires in COVID-19. Some clones are missing from TCRdb's copy, which holds only in-frame ones; the method was immunoSEQ multiplex PCR. This table holds roughly 160,000 clones, approximately 85% found once. The sample taken for sequencing was peripheral blood. The receptors come from a woman of 80 years or more with COVID-19, enrolled during active disease.

This clone was observed many times. V gene TRBV7-9 combines with J gene TRBJ1-3, with D unclear. V lost 3 bases and J lost 0, with 6 bases in between. This CDR3 has 14 residues. The germline gives CDR1 SEHNR, CDR2 FQNEAQ (reference sequence). CDR3 bases: TGTGCCAGCAGCTTCGCAGACTCTGGAAACACCATATATTTT. It yields the protein CASSFADSGNTIYF.

This chain connects TRBV6-6 to TRBJ1-5; weak D call: TRBD1 (5 bases). The ends were cut back, 2 bases at V and 7 bases at J, with 12 bases in the middle. Germline V gene data show CDR1 as MNHNY and CDR2 as SVGAGI (reference sequence). CDR3 length: 14 amino acids. The DNA for the CDR3 is TGTGCCAGCAGTTACGGGGGGGGAACCCAGCCCCAGCATTTT. It yields the protein CASSYGGGTQPQHF.